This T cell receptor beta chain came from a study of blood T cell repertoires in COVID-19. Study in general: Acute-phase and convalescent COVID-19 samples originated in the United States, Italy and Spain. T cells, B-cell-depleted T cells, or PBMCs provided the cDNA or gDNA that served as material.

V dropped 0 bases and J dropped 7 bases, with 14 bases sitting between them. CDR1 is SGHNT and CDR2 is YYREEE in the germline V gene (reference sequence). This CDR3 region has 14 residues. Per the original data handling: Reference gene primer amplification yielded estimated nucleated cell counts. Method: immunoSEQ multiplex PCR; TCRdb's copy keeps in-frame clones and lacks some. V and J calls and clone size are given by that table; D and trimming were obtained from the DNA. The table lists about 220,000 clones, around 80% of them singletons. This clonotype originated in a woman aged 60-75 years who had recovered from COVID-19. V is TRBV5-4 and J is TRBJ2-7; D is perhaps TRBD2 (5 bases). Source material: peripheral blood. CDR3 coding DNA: TGTGCCAGCAGCTTGGAAGCCGGGGTCGGAGAGCAGTACTTC. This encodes CASSLEAGVGEQYF.